This is a list of T cell receptor beta chains from one sample in a study of persistence of HIV-infected CD4 T cells. Antigens for these TCRs are unknown. Profiling relied on immunoSEQ multiplex PCR, and the TCRdb table lists in-frame clones only, not all of them. Counted here are about 40,000 clones, about 85% occurring once; the ten biggest clones make up approximately 1.6%. The sample here was CD4+ T cells sorted from PBMCs after roughly 17-hour stimulation, taken from a patient who received antiretroviral therapy. The receptors were gathered from an adult man with HIV who was CMV-seropositive. Each CDR3 is given with its conserved first and last residue. The order of the fields is V gene, J gene, CDR3 length, CDR3 protein.

TRBV2	TRBJ1-2	14	CASIGGAEDGGYTF
TRBV19	TRBJ2-7	15	CASSISRVGGEEQYF
TRBV5-1	TRBJ1-4	13	CASSLRGEEKLFF
TRBV9	TRBJ2-6	16	CASSVTGTTGANVLTF
TRBV9	TRBJ1-3	15	CASSVGAQSGNTIYF
TRBV7-9	TRBJ1-1	14	CASSIPVPNTEAFF
TRBV6-5	TRBJ1-2	15	CASTEYGTANYGYTF
TRBV15	TRBJ2-7	15	CATSRDIQGQDEQYF
TRBV7-9	TRBJ1-6	14	CASDRQGSNSPLHF
TRBV5-1	TRBJ2-7	17	CASSPAINRQLLDEQYF
TRBV3-1/TRBV3-2	TRBJ2-1	11	CASSQANEQFF
TRBV2	TRBJ2-7	16	CASRKGGTQAGYEQYF
TRBV19	TRBJ1-6	13	CASRTGVGSPLHF
TRBV2	TRBJ2-7	13	CASLQGFAYEQYF
TRBV18	TRBJ1-6	16	CASYRDTGAHNSPLHF
TRBV7-2	TRBJ1-5	17	CASSPGHQGLRGQPQHF
TRBV27	TRBJ2-5	16	CASSLRVKGGQETQYF
TRBV7-3	TRBJ2-1	14	CASSSGLRSNEQFF
TRBV19	TRBJ2-7	14	CASSIGRGAREQYF
TRBV6-1	TRBJ1-2	15	CASSEGTGFQYGYTF
TRBV19	TRBJ1-3	14	CASTPGRAGNTIYF
TRBV18	TRBJ2-2	15	CASSPGTGKAGELFF
TRBV28	TRBJ2-2	13	CASSSPVTGELFF
TRBV6-5	TRBJ1-2	13	CASSSRGVIGYTF
TRBV27	TRBJ1-2	13	CASSFTPRYGYTF
TRBV2	TRBJ2-2	14	CATRGVRNTGELFF
TRBV18	TRBJ2-7	15	CASSPGGSLSYEQYF
TRBV7-9	TRBJ2-7	12	CASTEGQSEQYF
TRBV28	TRBJ1-6	16	CASSSSGQGFNSPLHF
TRBV18	TRBJ1-4	13	CASSPNTGEKLFF
TRBV28	TRBJ2-7	12	CASRKGLYEQYF
TRBV29-1	TRBJ2-1	14	CSVRDRGPYNEQFF
TRBV6-5	TRBJ1-1	15	CASSYSRDINTEAFF
TRBV19	TRBJ1-4	16	CASSLSGGLTNEKLFF
TRBV7-9	TRBJ2-3	16	CASSGRRLAVGDTQYF
TRBV7-2	TRBJ2-1	14	CASSWDYRGNEQFF
TRBV9	TRBJ1-1	15	CASSVSNRMNTEAFF
TRBV6-5	TRBJ1-1	13	CASKPGLRTEAFF
TRBV19	TRBJ1-1	15	CASSKGETANTEAFF
TRBV19	TRBJ1-4	16	CASSIFGGSTNEKLFF
TRBV5-1	TRBJ2-7	12	CASRLSGREQYF
TRBV5-1	.	13	CASSFPGSGEQYF
TRBV6-5	TRBJ2-7	13	CASSYSTLKEQYF
TRBV19	TRBJ2-3	15	CASKNRGVSTDTQYF
TRBV28	TRBJ1-6	16	CASTLSNPAGNSPLHF
TRBV18	TRBJ1-5	16	CASSPAGSGLGQPQHF
TRBV7-9	TRBJ2-1	16	CASSLGLAGVSNEQFF
TRBV12-5	TRBJ1-6	13	CASGLDTNSPLHF
TRBV19	TRBJ2-6	13	CASTPTGANVLTF
TRBV28	TRBJ1-1	12	CASSYQGAEAFF
TRBV29-1	TRBJ1-2	15	CSAPTGTGAAYGYTF
TRBV9	TRBJ2-2	18	CASSVGDRGLVGTGELFF
TRBV2	TRBJ1-6	15	CASSAGPPARSPLHF
TRBV28	TRBJ1-6	14	CASRRTFGGSPLHF
TRBV5-5	TRBJ1-3	14	CASSLNRGGNTIYF
TRBV5-4	TRBJ2-3	14	CASSLPPPTDTQYF